The rows below give T cell receptor beta chains drawn from one sample of a study of cytomegalovirus exposure and HLA in healthy donors. Clones were sequenced by immunoSEQ multiplex PCR, and TCRdb holds only the in-frame ones, with some missing. Altogether over 150,000 clones are present, about 79% being singletons, with the ten largest covering around an eighth. The specimen was PBMCs. These receptors were obtained from a young woman in good health and CMV-seropositive. CDR3s include the opening cysteine and the closing phenylalanine or tryptophan. The D gene is left open where the match is weak. Size tells how often a clone was seen (once, few, many) or the class of an expanded clone, and some rows leave it out.

size	J	D	V	CDR3	DNA
-	TRBJ1-1	TRBD1	TRBV9	CASSVRGQGDAFF	TGTGCCAGCAGCGTGAGGGGACAGGGAGACGCTTTCTTT
-	TRBJ2-7	TRBD2	TRBV6-5	CASSRGLAAHEQYF	TGTGCCAGCTCACGGGGACTAGCGGCTCACGAGCAGTACTTC
many	TRBJ2-7	TRBD2	TRBV10-3	CAITAGVRSYEQYF	TGTGCCATCACCGCGGGGGTACGCTCCTACGAGCAGTACTTC
-	TRBJ1-1	-	TRBV2	CASIETVEAFF	TGTGCCAGCATAGAGACAGTTGAAGCTTTCTTT
-	TRBJ2-2	-	TRBV2	CASSETFGGSGELFF	TGTGCCAGCAGTGAAACGTTTGGGGGGTCCGGGGAGCTGTTTTTT
-	TRBJ2-1	-	TRBV6-5	CASSYPRGGEQFF	TGTGCCAGCAGTTACCCCAGGGGCGGTGAGCAGTTCTTC
-	TRBJ2-7	-	TRBV27	CASTLSYEQYF	TGTGCCAGCACCTTATCCTACGAGCAGTACTTC
once	TRBJ2-1	-	TRBV25-1	CASSENRVSNEQFF	TGTGCCAGCAGTGAGAACAGGGTATCCAATGAGCAGTTCTTC
-	TRBJ1-2	-	TRBV2	CASSEDRSYGYTF	TGTGCCAGCAGTGAAGACAGATCCTATGGCTACACCTTC
-	TRBJ2-1	-	TRBV7-2	CASSARLFAEQFF	TGTGCCAGCAGCGCCCGACTCTTTGCTGAGCAGTTCTTC
-	TRBJ1-1	-	TRBV29-1	CSALARALNTEAFF	TGCAGCGCACTGGCGAGGGCCCTGAACACTGAAGCTTTCTTT
-	TRBJ2-7	-	TRBV28	CASTVFGGSYEQYF	TGTGCCAGCACCGTATTCGGGGGCTCCTACGAGCAGTACTTC
-	TRBJ1-1	TRBD1	TRBV6-6	CASKGQILQNTEAFF	TGTGCCAGCAAGGGACAGATATTACAGAACACTGAAGCTTTCTTT
-	TRBJ2-5	TRBD2	TRBV6-5	CASTKTSGIETQYF	TGTGCCAGCACCAAAACTAGCGGGATCGAGACCCAGTACTTC
-	TRBJ2-1	TRBD2	TRBV29-1	CSVETGTSASNEQFF	TGCAGCGTTGAAACCGGGACTAGCGCGTCAAATGAGCAGTTCTTC
-	TRBJ2-5	TRBD1	TRBV28	CASSEQGPTQETQYF	TGTGCCAGCAGCGAACAGGGGCCCACACAAGAGACCCAGTACTTC
-	TRBJ2-7	-	TRBV29-1	CSVTRSLVLAGGPYEQYF	TGCAGCGTGACCCGAAGCTTAGTGTTGGCCGGGGGGCCCTACGAGCAGTACTTC
-	TRBJ2-3	-	TRBV11-2	CASSSPGISTDTQYF	TGTGCCAGCAGCTCGCCAGGGATAAGCACAGATACGCAGTATTTT
-	TRBJ2-3	-	TRBV5-4	CASSLAFGGTDTQYF	TGTGCCAGCAGCTTGGCCTTCGGGGGTACTGATACGCAGTATTTT
-	TRBJ2-5	-	TRBV7-9	CASSSTGFLETQYF	TGTGCCAGCAGCTCCACAGGGTTTCTGGAGACCCAGTACTTC
-	TRBJ2-1	TRBD2	TRBV18	CASSPGLAVGEQFF	TGTGCCAGCTCACCGGGACTAGCCGTGGGTGAGCAGTTCTTC
-	TRBJ2-5	TRBD2	TRBV5-1	CASSVLGLAGEETQYF	TGCGCCAGCAGCGTATTGGGACTAGCGGGGGAGGAGACCCAGTACTTC
-	TRBJ1-5	-	TRBV12-5	CASGQNQPQHF	TGTGCTAGTGGTCAAAATCAGCCCCAGCATTTT
-	TRBJ1-5	-	TRBV6-5	CASSYLGGNQPQHF	TGTGCCAGCAGTTATTTGGGCGGCAATCAGCCCCAGCATTTT
-	TRBJ1-1	TRBD1	TRBV7-9	CASRPPLGTANTEAFF	TGTGCCAGCAGACCGCCCCTAGGGACAGCGAACACTGAAGCTTTCTTT
-	TRBJ2-7	TRBD2	TRBV7-3	CASSYEASGTYEQYF	TGTGCCAGCAGCTACGAGGCTAGCGGCACCTACGAGCAGTACTTC
-	TRBJ2-2	-	TRBV15	CATSTGLRNTGELFF	TGTGCCACCAGCACGGGGTTAAGGAACACCGGGGAGCTGTTTTTT
-	TRBJ2-1	TRBD2	TRBV15	CATSRGVSGTYNEQFF	TGTGCCACCAGCAGAGGGGTTAGCGGGACCTACAATGAGCAGTTCTTC
-	TRBJ2-1	TRBD2	TRBV27	CASSLSSGSGNEQFF	TGTGCCAGCAGTTTGAGTAGCGGGAGCGGCAATGAGCAGTTCTTC
-	TRBJ2-3	-	TRBV5-1	CASSLSTRGSHRGADTQYF	TGCGCCAGCAGCTTGTCTACCAGGGGATCCCACCGAGGCGCAGATACGCAGTATTTT
few	TRBJ2-5	-	TRBV5-1	CASSLVGGNLVETQYF	TGCGCCAGCAGCTTGGTAGGAGGGAATCTCGTAGAGACCCAGTACTTC
-	TRBJ2-1	-	TRBV10-3	CAIKGEYNEQFF	TGTGCCATCAAGGGGGAATACAATGAGCAGTTCTTC
-	TRBJ2-1	-	TRBV5-1	CASSSIGGPLNEQFF	TGCGCCAGCAGCTCTATCGGAGGGCCTCTGAATGAGCAGTTCTTC
-	TRBJ2-2	TRBD2	TRBV6-5	CASSYWEGTGELFF	TGTGCCAGCAGTTACTGGGAGGGCACCGGGGAGCTGTTTTTT
-	TRBJ2-7	-	TRBV5-4	CASSSERPGRVIEQYF	TGTGCCAGCAGCTCGGAACGTCCGGGCAGGGTCATTGAGCAGTACTTC
once	TRBJ1-3	-	TRBV6-5	CASSRTANIDRTIYF	TGTGCCAGCAGTAGGACAGCAAACATTGATCGCACCATATATTTT
-	TRBJ2-7	TRBD1	TRBV19	CASSSGTGTYEQYF	TGTGCCAGTAGCTCCGGGACAGGGACTTACGAGCAGTACTTC
-	TRBJ2-1	-	TRBV7-8	CASSLRDNEQFF	TGTGCCAGCAGCTTACGGGACAATGAGCAGTTCTTC
-	TRBJ2-7	TRBD2	TRBV27	CASSPSGTRYLQYF	TGTGCCAGCAGCCCGAGCGGGACTAGATATTTGCAGTACTTC
-	TRBJ2-3	-	TRBV5-1	CASSLVRGADTQYF	TGCGCCAGCAGCTTGGTTCGCGGGGCAGATACGCAGTATTTT